Listed here are 21 T cell receptor beta chains from one sample, sequenced in a study of shared clonotypes between healthy human individuals. TCRdb's table, derived via immunoSEQ multiplex PCR, lists solely in-frame clones and lacks some. The repertoire holds around 330,000 clones, with less than 85% as singletons. The sequencing input was memory CD4+ T cells sorted from blood. Subset of the sample: CD45RA-negative fraction. The receptors here all came from a man aged 25 to 40 in good health.

This chain links TRBV18 with TRBJ1-1; the D is unclear. The CDR3 is 14 residues long. Deletions cut 3 bases from V and 1 base from J, with 9 bases between. The germline V gene encodes CDR1 KGHSH and CDR2 LQKENI. CDR3 amino acids: CASSPSVRNTEAFF. The CDR3 coding sequence is TGTGCCAGCTCACCTTCGGTACGGAACACTGAAGCTTTCTTT.

The chain combines TRBV4-3 with TRBJ1-2; D not resolved. Germline assignment: CDR1 LGHNA and CDR2 YSLEER. The CDR3 loop spans 14 amino acids. The V and J ends lost 0 bases and 8 bases respectively, with 13 bases between them. Here the CDR3 reads CASSQDRGLGGYTF. The CDR3 DNA reads TGCGCCAGCAGCCAAGATCGCGGCCTGGGAGGCTACACCTTC.

The chain links TRBV6-1 to TRBJ2-5, with a weak D call TRBD1 (7 bases). V lost 1 base, J lost 5 bases, and 11 bases lay in between. This CDR3 region has 14 residues. CDR1 and CDR2 from the germline V gene are MNHNS and SASEGT. The CDR3 DNA sequence: TGTGCCAGCAGTGAAGGGCAGGGGGGTGAGACCCAGTACTTC. Protein sequence: CASSEGQGGETQYF.

The CDR3 nucleotides read TGCGCCAGCAGCTTGATGCCCGGGGCCCAAGAGACCCAGTACTTC. Translation: CASSLMPGAQETQYF. The chain carries TRBV5-1 and TRBJ2-5; D is perhaps TRBD1 or TRBD2 (5 bases each). V lost 1 base and J lost 1, with 11 bases in between. CDR3 size: 15 residues. Germline V gene lookup returns CDR1 SGHRS and CDR2 YFSETQ.

CDR3 loop: CASSVAGVNTEAFF. In nucleotides, the CDR3 is TGTGCCAGCAGTGTTGCAGGGGTGAACACTGAAGCTTTCTTT. This chain links TRBV6-1 with TRBJ1-1; D perhaps matches TRBD1 (6 bases). The germline CDR1 and CDR2 sequences are MNHNS and SASEGT. The CDR3 consists of 14 residues. Deletions cut 4 bases from V and 0 bases from J, with 9 bases between.

This clone was seen more than once but under ten times. A junction end diverges from the germline sequence, so it may reflect a read error. The chain couples TRBV7-7 to TRBJ2-7, with D uncertain. The CDR3 covers 13 residues. The V gene's germline CDR1 is SSHAT and CDR2 FNYEAQ (reference sequence). The CDR3 nucleotides are TGTGCTAGCAGTCCCGGGTCCCCATCCGAGCAGTACTTC. Its protein product is CASSPGSPSEQYF.

The chain uses TRBV5-1 and TRBJ2-2; D remains ambiguous. Germline V gives CDR1 SGHRS, CDR2 YFSETQ. V lost 5 bases to trimming and J lost 0 bases, with 8 bases between them. CDR3 size: 14 residues. The CDR3 loop is CASRARTNTGELFF. The CDR3, as DNA: TGCGCCAGCAGGGCCAGAACGAACACCGGGGAGCTGTTTTTT. The full variable domain, with the rest looked up from reference TRBV5-1 and TRBJ2-2, is KAGVTQTPRYLIKTRGQQVTLSCSPISGHRSVSWYQQTPGQGLQFLFEYFSETQRNKGNFPGRFSGRQFSNSRSEMNVSTLELGDSALYLCASRARTNTGELFFGEGSRLTVL.

This clone was detected only a few times. The V gene is TRBV18, the J gene TRBJ1-3; TRBD1 agrees at 7 bases. The CDR3 runs 20 residues. The junction had 17 bases not matched to a gene; V was cut back by 3 bases and J by 0 bases. Looked up from germline, CDR1 is KGHSH and CDR2 is LQKENI. The CDR3 coding sequence is TGTGCCAGCTCACCCACAGGGGCGCCCGGCATAAACCTCTCTGGAAACACCATATATTTT. It specifies CASSPTGAPGINLSGNTIYF. Supplemented by reference TRBV18 and TRBJ1-3, the full variable domain reads NAGVMQNPRHLVRRRGQEARLRCSPMKGHSHVYWYRQLPEEGLKFMVYLQKENIIDESGMPKERFSAEFPKEGPSILRIQQVVRGDSAAYFCASSPTGAPGINLSGNTIYFGEGSWLTVV.

The chain uses TRBV7-9 and TRBJ1-1, with D hard to call. Germline lookup yields CDR1 SEHNR and CDR2 FQNEAQ (reference sequence). This CDR3 is built from 11 residues. Trimming cost V 6 bases and J 11 bases, with 13 bases left between them. CDR3 protein: CASRVDGFAFF. The CDR3 bases are TGTGCCAGCAGGGTTGACGGCTTCGCTTTCTTT.

The gene calls are TRBV18 and TRBJ2-7, with TRBD1 matching over 8 bases. Germline CDR1 KGHSH, CDR2 LQKENI. There are 14 residues in the CDR3. The V gene end was trimmed by 5 bases and the J gene end by 5 bases; junction bases not matched to a gene: 8. This CDR3 reads CASSFRQGKDEQYF. In DNA, the CDR3 is TGTGCCAGCTCATTCCGACAGGGGAAGGACGAGCAGTACTTC.

The chain is built from TRBV30 and TRBJ1-1, with a tentative D call TRBD1 (5 bases). Germline V gives CDR1 GTSNPN, CDR2 SVGIG (reference sequence). Trimming took off 0 bases at V and 8 bases at J, with 13 bases between the two ends. CDR3 length equals 13 residues. The CDR3 spells CAWSVREWTEAFF. CDR3 bases: TGTGCCTGGAGTGTACGAGAATGGACAGAAGCTTTCTTT.

The sample holds a few counts of this clone. V usage is TRBV10-3 and J usage is TRBJ1-2; D not certain. Trimming took 0 bases from V and 3 from J, leaving 8 bases between them. The CDR3 is 14 amino acids. The germline V gene has CDR1 ENHRY and CDR2 SYGVKD. The CDR3: CAISESTGYYGYTF. CDR3 nucleotides: TGTGCCATCAGTGAGTCGACCGGTTACTATGGCTACACCTTC.

The rearrangement joins TRBV5-1 to TRBJ2-1, with D perhaps matching TRBD2 (5 bases). The V gene lost 4 bases and the J gene lost 8 bases, with 16 bases spanning the gap. The germline gives CDR1 SGHRS, CDR2 YFSETQ. The CDR3 is 14 residues long. The CDR3 DNA reads TGCGCCAGCAGCCCTCTGGTGTCCGGGGATGAGCAGTTCTTC. Its translation: CASSPLVSGDEQFF.

Written as DNA, the CDR3 is TGTGCCAGCAGCCAACGGGGACAGGGCAGTGGCGAGCAGTACTTC. Its translation: CASSQRGQGSGEQYF. The chain carries TRBV2 and TRBJ2-7; 9 bases are a match to TRBD1. Trimming at V came to 6 bases and at J to 6 bases, leaving 12 bases not matched to a gene. Germline V gives CDR1 SNHLY, CDR2 FYNNEI. The CDR3 loop spans 15 amino acids.

This clone showed up just once. The chain joins TRBV7-8 to TRBJ2-3; the D gene is possibly TRBD2 (5 bases). The CDR3 totals 17 residues. V was pared by 0 bases and J by 2 bases, with 15 bases between. Germline assignment: CDR1 SGHVS and CDR2 FQNEAQ. The CDR3 spells CASSLAVRRMPTDTQYF. CDR3 in DNA: TGTGCCAGCAGCTTAGCAGTCAGGAGGATGCCCACAGATACGCAGTATTTT. Full variable domain (outside the CDR3, taken from reference TRBV7-8 and TRBJ2-3): GAGVSQSPRYKVAKRGQDVALRCDPISGHVSLFWYQQALGQGPEFLTYFQNEAQLDKSGLPSDRFFAERPEGSVSTLKIQRTQQEDSAVYLCASSLAVRRMPTDTQYFGPGTRLTVL.

The chain couples TRBV11-2 to TRBJ2-1; no reliable D call. Germline CDR1 and CDR2: SGHAT and FQNNGV. This CDR3 contains 13 residues. The ends were cut back, 8 bases at V and 1 base at J, with 9 bases in the middle. The DNA of the CDR3 is TGTGCCAGCGCCCTAGGGTCCTACAATGAGCAGTTCTTC. It translates to CASALGSYNEQFF.

V is TRBV11-2 and J is TRBJ2-5; D is uncertain. V shed 8 bases and J shed 2 bases, with 12 bases lying between them. CDR3 length: 13 residues. In germline, CDR1 is SGHAT, CDR2 FQNNGV. For the CDR3, the DNA is TGTGCCAGCTCCTTAGGGTGGCAAGAGACCCAGTACTTC. Its protein product is CASSLGWQETQYF.

This clone is a singleton in its sample. The gene calls are TRBV9 and TRBJ2-5; 9 bases fit TRBD2. The CDR3 length is 17 residues. Trimming took 0 bases from V and 0 from J; bases not matched to a gene: 6. In germline, CDR1 is SGDLS, CDR2 YYNGEE. The CDR3 sequence: CASSVGRSSGNQETQYF. The CDR3 DNA reads as TGTGCCAGCAGCGTAGGAAGGTCTAGCGGGAACCAAGAGACCCAGTACTTC.

V usage is TRBV5-5 and J usage is TRBJ2-3; 7 bases line up with TRBD1. Germline V CDR1 and CDR2: SGHKS, YYEKEE (reference sequence). CDR3 length equals 13 residues. Germline trimming cut 4 bases from V and 2 bases from J; bases unmatched to any gene: 1. The CDR3 DNA reads as TGTGCCAGCAGCGACAGGGTCACAGATACGCAGTATTTT. Protein product: CASSDRVTDTQYF.

The gene calls are TRBV2 and TRBJ1-5; D might be TRBD1 (5 bases). The V end was cut by 2 bases, the J end by 4 bases, with 12 bases between. Germline V CDR1 and CDR2: SNHLY, FYNNEI. The CDR3 extends over 15 amino acids. The CDR3 region is CASSEWGSVNQPQHF. CDR3 nucleotide sequence: TGTGCCAGCAGTGAATGGGGGAGTGTAAATCAGCCCCAGCATTTT.

This chain uses TRBV7-2 with TRBJ1-5; perhaps TRBD1 as D (5 bases). CDR1 SGHTA and CDR2 FQGNSA come from the germline V gene. Deletions cut 2 bases from V and 2 bases from J, with 13 bases between. The CDR3 covers 16 residues. The CDR3 nucleotides read TGTGCCAGCAGCTTAATGGCAGGGTGGGGCAATCAGCCCCAGCATTTT. It specifies CASSLMAGWGNQPQHF. Combining the CDR3 with reference TRBV7-2 and TRBJ1-5 gives the whole variable domain GAGVSQSPSNKVTEKGKDVELRCDPISGHTALYWYRQSLGQGLEFLIYFQGNSAPDKSGLPSDRFSAERTGGSVSTLTIQRTQQEDSAVYLCASSLMAGWGNQPQHFGDGTRLSIL.